Below are 5 T cell receptor beta chains sequenced from a single sample in a study of a mutant IDH1 vaccine in newly diagnosed glioma. Method: immunoSEQ multiplex PCR; TCRdb's copy keeps in-frame clones and lacks some. The top ten clones hold around 0.77% of a sample with almost 95,000 clones, about nine tenths of them seen once. These receptors' antigens are unknown. Time point denoted: week 47, end of study. Every vaccination contained 300 ug of the mutant IDH1 20-mer peptide and was paired with topical imiquimod. The source was PBMCs, collected from a glioma patient whose treatment included an IDH1 peptide vaccine. These receptors were obtained from a woman between 45 and 65 years old with glioma.

The chain uses TRBV4-1 and TRBJ2-5; D might be TRBD1 (6 bases). CDR1 is MGHRA, CDR2 YSYEKL, per germline. The V end was cut by 5 bases, the J end by 5 bases, with 18 bases between. This CDR3 has 15 amino acids. The CDR3 region is CASSDYRAPGETQYF. The CDR3 coding sequence is TGCGCCAGCAGCGACTACAGGGCCCCGGGGGAGACCCAGTACTTC.

In its sample, this clone was seen a few times. The chain links TRBV4-2 to TRBJ1-5; D remains ambiguous. V gave up 4 bases and J gave up 2 bases, with 18 bases separating them. The CDR3 is made up of 17 amino acids. Germline assignment: CDR1 LGHNA and CDR2 YNFKEQ. This CDR3 is CASSRRTAVTRNQPQHF. DNA for the CDR3: TGTGCCAGCAGCCGTAGGACGGCCGTAACTCGCAATCAGCCCCAGCATTTT.

The CDR3 coding sequence is TGTGCCAGCACGAGGGACAGGGTTGGGACAGATACGCAGTATTTT. Protein product: CASTRDRVGTDTQYF. V usage is TRBV2 and J usage is TRBJ2-3, with TRBD1 matching over 9 bases. There are 15 residues in the CDR3. CDR1 and CDR2 (germline): SNHLY, FYNNEI. J gave up 3 bases and V 7 bases, and 8 bases lay outside the gene matches.

The chain has TRBV4-2 and TRBJ1-2; D is ambiguous. This CDR3 spans 18 amino acids. From germline, CDR1 is LGHNA and CDR2 YNFKEQ. V was pared by 1 base and J by 0 bases, with 18 bases between. CDR3 sequence reads: CASSQARPTRGTNYGYTF. Written as DNA, the CDR3 is TGTGCCAGCAGCCAAGCGAGACCGACAAGAGGGACTAACTATGGCTACACCTTC.

This chain uses TRBV7-2 with TRBJ1-1; tentatively, D is TRBD1 (5 bases). The CDR3 runs 15 residues. V was pared by 1 base and J by 9 bases, with 18 bases between. Germline values: CDR1 SGHTA, CDR2 FQGNSA. CDR3 sequence reads: CASSLGRPGASKAFF. The CDR3 DNA is TGTGCCAGCAGCTTAGGACGTCCCGGGGCCTCGAAAGCTTTCTTT.